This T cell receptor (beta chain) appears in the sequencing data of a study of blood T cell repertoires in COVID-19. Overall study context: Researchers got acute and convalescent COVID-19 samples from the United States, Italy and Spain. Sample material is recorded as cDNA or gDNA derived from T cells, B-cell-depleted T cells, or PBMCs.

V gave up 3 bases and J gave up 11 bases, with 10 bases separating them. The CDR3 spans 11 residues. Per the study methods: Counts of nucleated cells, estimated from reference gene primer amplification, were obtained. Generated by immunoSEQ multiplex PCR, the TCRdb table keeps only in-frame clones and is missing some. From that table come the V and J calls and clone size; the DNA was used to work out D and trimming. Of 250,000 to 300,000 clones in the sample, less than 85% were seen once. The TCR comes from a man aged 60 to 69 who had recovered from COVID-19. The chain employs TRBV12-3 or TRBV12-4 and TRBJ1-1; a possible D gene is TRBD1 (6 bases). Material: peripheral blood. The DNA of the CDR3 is TGTGCCAGCAGTTTGGACCAGGGGGCTTTCTTT. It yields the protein CASSLDQGAFF.